The T cell receptor beta chain described here comes from a study of control samples from healthy donors and cancer patients. Germline CDR1 is SEHNR and CDR2 is FQNEAQ (reference sequence). V lost 5 bases and J lost 4, with 11 bases in between. The CDR3 runs 14 residues. Profiled with immunoSEQ multiplex PCR; TCRdb holds only in-frame clones, not every one. The table lists about 100,000 clones, roughly 87% of them singletons. This chain uses TRBV7-9 with TRBJ2-2; D may correspond to TRBD1 or TRBD2 (5 bases each). This TCR derives from a woman between 45 and 65 years old in good health. The material sequenced was blood. The CDR3 protein is CASSTGTATGELFF. CDR3 nucleotides: TGTGCCAGCAGCACCGGGACCGCCACCGGGGAGCTGTTTTTT. Full variable domain (remainder filled in from reference TRBV7-9 and TRBJ2-2): DTGVSQNPRHKITKRGQNVTFRCDPISEHNRLYWYRQTLGQGPEFLTYFQNEAQLEKSRLLSDRFSAERPKGSFSTLEIQRTEQGDSAMYLCASSTGTATGELFFGEGSRLTVL.